The 11 T cell receptor beta chains presented below share a single source sample, sequenced in a study of blood T cell repertoires in COVID-19 (TCRdb year 2020). Library creation used the immunoSEQ multiplex PCR assay. Not all clones reach the TCRdb copy of this immuneACCESS table, which keeps in-frame sequences only. Checked studies attribute under half of the gap to unresolved V genes and leave the rest unexplained. The sample data list more than 110,000 clones, and less than 85% of these were observed just once. The ten top clones hold roughly 6.5% of the sample. The sequenced material came from peripheral blood. These receptors were collected from a human donor in a cohort sampled during active COVID-19.

The J gene is TRBJ1-1, the V gene TRBV25-1; D possibly corresponds to TRBD1 (6 bases). CDR3 length equals 13 residues. The V gene's germline CDR1 is MGHDK and CDR2 SYGVNS. V shed 1 base and J shed 5 bases, with 8 bases lying between them. CDR3 in DNA: TGTGCCAGCAGTGAATTACAGGGAACTGAAGCTTTCTTT. Protein product: CASSELQGTEAFF.

This clone was seen once. The V and J genes are TRBV18 and TRBJ1-2; a weak D match, TRBD1 (5 bases). The CDR3 is 15 amino acids. Deletions cut 2 bases from V and 5 bases from J, with 15 bases between. The V gene's germline CDR1 is KGHSH and CDR2 LQKENI. The DNA for the CDR3 is TGTGCCAGCTCACCAGGGACTGCCGTAGGGTATGGCTACACCTTC. It encodes CASSPGTAVGYGYTF.

Concerning this clone: The junction departs from the called germline gene at one end, perhaps through a read error. This sequence joins TRBV9 and TRBJ2-7; D possibly corresponds to TRBD2 (6 bases). Germline CDR1 reads SGDLS; CDR2 reads YYNGEE. This CDR3 region has 10 residues. CDR3 nucleotides: TGTGCCAGCAGCGAACCCGGGACTCTCTTC. Translated: CASSEPGTLF.

This clone was detected only once. V usage is TRBV6-5 and J usage is TRBJ2-1, with D hard to call. V lost 0 bases to trimming and J lost 4 bases, with 10 bases between them. This CDR3 has 15 residues. CDR1 is MNHEY and CDR2 is SVGAGI in the germline V gene. The CDR3 DNA follows: TGTGCCAGCAGTTACTCGCAGGCTACATACAATGAGCAGTTCTTC. Translation gives CASSYSQATYNEQFF.

This chain links TRBV7-2 with TRBJ2-2; 9 bases fit TRBD1. The CDR3 has 14 residues. Looked up from germline, CDR1 is SGHTA and CDR2 is FQGNSA. Trimming at V came to 3 bases and at J to 4 bases, leaving 0 bases not matched to a gene. The CDR3 DNA sequence: TGTGCCAGCAGCTTGACAGGGGGCACCGGGGAGCTGTTTTTT. This sequence encodes CASSLTGGTGELFF.

This chain connects TRBV2 to TRBJ1-2; D unresolved. Trimming removed 7 bases from V and 6 bases from J, with 15 bases in between. CDR3 length equals 13 residues. The germline V gene encodes CDR1 SNHLY and CDR2 FYNNEI. CDR3 bases: TGTGCCAGCAATTATTATAACGGAGATGGCTACACCTTC. This encodes CASNYYNGDGYTF.

This clone was recorded once. The chain carries TRBV19 and TRBJ2-7; D may be TRBD1 (5 bases). CDR1 is LNHDA and CDR2 is SQIVND in the germline V gene (reference sequence). The V end lost 6 bases, the J end lost 5 bases, and 8 bases lay between the germline ends. This CDR3 is 11 amino acids long. CDR3 nucleotide sequence: TGTGCCAGTAGGGGGCTGGACGAGCAGTACTTC. Its protein product is CASRGLDEQYF.

Here the CDR3 reads CAIKTGQKEKLFF. The CDR3 coding sequence is TGTGCCATTAAGACAGGGCAAAAAGAAAAACTGTTTTTT. The rearrangement joins TRBV7-9 to TRBJ1-4; the match to TRBD1 covers 7 bases. J lost 8 bases, V lost 10 bases, and 10 bases had no gene match. The CDR3 runs to 13 residues. CDR1 is SEHNR, CDR2 FQNEAQ, per germline (reference sequence).

The V and J genes are TRBV6-6 and TRBJ1-5, with a tentative D call TRBD1 (5 bases). The CDR3 spans 13 residues. The germline V gene encodes CDR1 MNHNY and CDR2 SVGAGI (reference sequence). V was pared by 4 bases and J by 1 base, with 5 bases between. The CDR3 sequence is CASSSGSNQPQHF. The CDR3, as DNA: TGTGCCAGCAGTTCAGGGAGCAATCAGCCCCAGCATTTT.

J is TRBJ1-2 and V is TRBV2; D ambiguous. Trimming took off 6 bases at V and 9 bases at J, with 17 bases between the two ends. This CDR3 region has 13 residues. The germline CDR1 and CDR2 sequences are SNHLY and FYNNEI. The CDR3 DNA follows: TGTGCCAGCAGCACGTCGGGGTCCATACGCTACACCTTC. This encodes CASSTSGSIRYTF.

The gene calls are TRBV9 and TRBJ2-1, with D possibly matching TRBD1 (6 bases). Trimming left V 5 bases short and J 10 bases short, with 16 bases between. CDR1 is SGDLS and CDR2 is YYNGEE in the germline V gene. CDR3 length: 13 amino acids. CDR3 nucleotides: TGTGCCAGCAGACAGGGACCTGTAGGAGAGCAGTTCTTC. Amino acid sequence: CASRQGPVGEQFF.